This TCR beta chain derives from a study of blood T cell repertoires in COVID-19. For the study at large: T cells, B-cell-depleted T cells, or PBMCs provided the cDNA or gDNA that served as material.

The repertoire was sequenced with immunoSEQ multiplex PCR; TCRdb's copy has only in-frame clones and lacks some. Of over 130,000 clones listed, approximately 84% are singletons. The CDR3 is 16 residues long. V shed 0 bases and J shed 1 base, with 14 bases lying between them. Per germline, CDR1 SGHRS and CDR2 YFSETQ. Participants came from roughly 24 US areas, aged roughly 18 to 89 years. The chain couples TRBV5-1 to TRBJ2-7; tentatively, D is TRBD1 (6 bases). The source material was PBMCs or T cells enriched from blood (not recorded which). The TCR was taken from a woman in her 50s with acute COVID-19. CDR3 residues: CASSLAPDSPSYEQYF. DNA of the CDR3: TGCGCCAGCAGCTTGGCACCGGACAGCCCTTCCTACGAGCAGTACTTC.